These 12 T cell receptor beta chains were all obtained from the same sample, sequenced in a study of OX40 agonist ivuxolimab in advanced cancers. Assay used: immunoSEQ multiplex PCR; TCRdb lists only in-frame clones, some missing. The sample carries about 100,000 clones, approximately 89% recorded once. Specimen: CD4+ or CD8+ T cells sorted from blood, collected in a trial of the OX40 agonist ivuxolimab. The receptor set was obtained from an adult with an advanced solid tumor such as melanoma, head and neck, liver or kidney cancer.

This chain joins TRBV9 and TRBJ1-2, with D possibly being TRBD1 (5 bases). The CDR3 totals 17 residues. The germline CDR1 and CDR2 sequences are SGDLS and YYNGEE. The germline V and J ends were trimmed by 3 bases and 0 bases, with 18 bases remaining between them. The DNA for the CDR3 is TGTGCCAGCAGCGGAGAGATCGGGGGGAAGACTAACTATGGCTACACCTTC. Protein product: CASSGEIGGKTNYGYTF.

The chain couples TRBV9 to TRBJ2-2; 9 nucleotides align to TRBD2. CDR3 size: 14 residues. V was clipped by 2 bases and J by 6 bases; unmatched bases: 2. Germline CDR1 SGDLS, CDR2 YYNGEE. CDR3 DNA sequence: TGTGCCAGCAGCGTCCTAGCGGGACCCGGGGAGCTGTTTTTT. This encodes CASSVLAGPGELFF.

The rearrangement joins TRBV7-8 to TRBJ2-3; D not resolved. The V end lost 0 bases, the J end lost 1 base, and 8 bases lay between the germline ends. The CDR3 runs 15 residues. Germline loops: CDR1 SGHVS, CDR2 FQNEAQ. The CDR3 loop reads CASSLASPGTDTQYF. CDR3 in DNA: TGTGCCAGCAGCTTAGCTTCACCGGGCACAGATACGCAGTATTTT.

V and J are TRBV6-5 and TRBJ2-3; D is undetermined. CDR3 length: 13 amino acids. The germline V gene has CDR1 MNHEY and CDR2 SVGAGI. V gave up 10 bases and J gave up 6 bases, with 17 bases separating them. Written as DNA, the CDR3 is TGTGCCACAAAACGGGTCTCAGCGGATACGCAGTATTTT. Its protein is CATKRVSADTQYF.

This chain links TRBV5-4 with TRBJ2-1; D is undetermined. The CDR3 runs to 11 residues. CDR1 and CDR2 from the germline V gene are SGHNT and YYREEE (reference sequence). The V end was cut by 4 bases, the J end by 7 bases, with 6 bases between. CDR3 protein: CASSLRNEQFF. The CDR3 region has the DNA TGTGCCAGCAGCCTCAGAAATGAGCAGTTCTTC.

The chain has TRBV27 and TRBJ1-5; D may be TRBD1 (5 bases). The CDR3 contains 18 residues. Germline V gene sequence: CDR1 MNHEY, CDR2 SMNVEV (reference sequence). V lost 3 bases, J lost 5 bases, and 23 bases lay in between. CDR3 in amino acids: CASSFQGIGGRGYQPQHF. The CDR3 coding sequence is TGTGCCAGCAGTTTCCAAGGGATCGGAGGTAGGGGCTATCAGCCCCAGCATTTT.

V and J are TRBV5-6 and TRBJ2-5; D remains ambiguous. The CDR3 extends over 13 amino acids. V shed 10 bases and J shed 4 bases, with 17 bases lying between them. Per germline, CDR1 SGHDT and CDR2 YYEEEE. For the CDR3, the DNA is TGTGCCCGCACCTTAGCCGAGCGAGAGACCCAGTACTTC. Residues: CARTLAERETQYF.

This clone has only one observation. The CDR3 DNA reads TGTGCCAGCAGCTTGGGTCCCAAAAGGATTAACTATGGCTACACCTTC. It translates to CASSLGPKRINYGYTF. This chain joins TRBV5-4 and TRBJ1-2; no definite D call. Germline CDR1 is SGHNT and CDR2 is YYREEE (reference sequence). Trimming stripped 0 bases from V and 1 base from J, with 13 bases between. This CDR3 has 16 residues. Using reference TRBV5-4 and TRBJ1-2 for the parts outside the CDR3, the full variable domain is ETGVTQSPTHLIKTRGQQVTLRCSSQSGHNTVSWYQQALGQGPQFIFQYYREEENGRGNFPPRFSGLQFPNYSSELNVNALELDDSALYLCASSLGPKRINYGYTFGSGTRLTVV.

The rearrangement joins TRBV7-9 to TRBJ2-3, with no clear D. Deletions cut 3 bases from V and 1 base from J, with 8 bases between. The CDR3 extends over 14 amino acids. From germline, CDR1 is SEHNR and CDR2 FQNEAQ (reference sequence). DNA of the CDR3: TGTGCCAGCAGCTTGAAGGCAGGCACAGATACGCAGTATTTT. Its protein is CASSLKAGTDTQYF. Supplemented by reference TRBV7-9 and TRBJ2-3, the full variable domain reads DTGVSQNPRHKITKRGQNVTFRCDPISEHNRLYWYRQTLGQGPEFLTYFQNEAQLEKSRLLSDRFSAERPKGSFSTLEIQRTEQGDSAMYLCASSLKAGTDTQYFGPGTRLTVL.

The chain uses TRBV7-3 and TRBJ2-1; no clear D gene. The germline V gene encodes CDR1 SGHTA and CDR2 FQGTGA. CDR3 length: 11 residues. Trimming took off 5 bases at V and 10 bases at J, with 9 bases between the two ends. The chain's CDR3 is CASSPQAEQFF. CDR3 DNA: TGTGCCAGCAGCCCTCAAGCAGAGCAGTTCTTC.

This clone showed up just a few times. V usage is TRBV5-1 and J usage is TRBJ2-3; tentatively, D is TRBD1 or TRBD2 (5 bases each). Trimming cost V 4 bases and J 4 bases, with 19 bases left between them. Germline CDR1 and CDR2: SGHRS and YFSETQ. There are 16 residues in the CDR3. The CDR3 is CASSRGSTTEADTQYF. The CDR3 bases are TGCGCCAGCAGCCGGGGAAGTACGACAGAGGCAGATACGCAGTATTTT.

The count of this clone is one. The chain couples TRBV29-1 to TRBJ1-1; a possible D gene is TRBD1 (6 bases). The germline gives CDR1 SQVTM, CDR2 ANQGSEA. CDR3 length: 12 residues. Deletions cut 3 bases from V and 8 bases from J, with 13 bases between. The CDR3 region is CSVDERTEEAFF. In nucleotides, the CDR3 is TGCAGCGTTGACGAACGGACAGAAGAAGCTTTCTTT.